The present TCR beta chain was sequenced within a study of blood T cell repertoires in COVID-19. Study summary: Whether acute or convalescent, the COVID-19 samples came from the United States, Italy and Spain. T cells, B-cell-depleted T cells, or PBMCs supplied cDNA or gDNA.

V gave up 5 bases and J gave up 5 bases, with 13 bases separating them. This CDR3 is built from 14 residues. Germline CDR1 reads MGHRA; CDR2 reads YSYEKL. Sequenced by immunoSEQ multiplex PCR; TCRdb stores in-frame clones only, minus some. The sample includes about 180,000 clones, 83% of them seen just once. This clone was found many times. The clonotype originates from a human donor in a cohort sampled during active COVID-19. Sequencing input: peripheral blood. This sequence joins TRBV4-1 and TRBJ1-5, with TRBD1 as a possible D gene (5 bases). In DNA, the CDR3 is TGCGCCAGCAGCTTAGACCGGGGGTATCAGCCCCAGCATTTT. Its translation is CASSLDRGYQPQHF.